Below, 25 T cell receptor beta chains from the same sample are listed, as sequenced in a study of shared T cell receptors in the human thymus. Libraries were prepared by immunoSEQ multiplex PCR; TCRdb keeps only in-frame clonotypes and omits some of them. The sample holds 640,000 or so clones, about 89% seen once. These data also formed part of another study, on human thymus T cells.

The sequencing sample was made of thymocytes. Receptors were obtained from a boy under three years old with a congenital heart defect.

This clone was seen only a few times. The J gene is TRBJ2-5, the V gene TRBV6-1; possibly TRBD2 for D (6 bases). This CDR3 comprises 15 residues. Trimming cost V 6 bases and J 1 base, with 15 bases left between them. Germline values: CDR1 MNHNS, CDR2 SASEGT. This CDR3 reads CASSGGGWPQETQYF. In nucleotides, the CDR3 is TGTGCCAGCAGCGGGGGTGGTTGGCCCCAAGAGACCCAGTACTTC.

The chain joins TRBV9 to TRBJ2-7; D gene ambiguous. Germline CDR1 SGDLS, CDR2 YYNGEE. Trimming removed 0 bases at V and 2 bases at J, with 9 bases between. The CDR3 spans 14 residues. In DNA, the CDR3 is TGTGCCAGCAGCGTAGATCGCGGCACCTACGAGCAGTACTTC. Translated: CASSVDRGTYEQYF. The full variable domain, in which reference TRBV9 and TRBJ2-7 provide the parts outside the CDR3, is DSGVTQTPKHLITATGQRVTLRCSPRSGDLSVYWYQQSLDQGLQFLIQYYNGEERAKGNILERFSAQQFPDLHSELNLSSLELGDSALYFCASSVDRGTYEQYFGPGTRLTVT.

This clone was seen a few times. This chain connects TRBV4-3 to TRBJ1-1; unclear D gene. Germline V CDR1 and CDR2: LGHNA, YSLEER. This CDR3 comprises 14 residues. V gave up 1 base and J gave up 4 bases, with 10 bases separating them. The DNA of the CDR3 is TGCGCCAGCAGCCAAGGGGAGATCGGCACTGAAGCTTTCTTT. It yields the protein CASSQGEIGTEAFF.

The V call is TRBV19, the J call TRBJ2-7; 9 nucleotides match TRBD2. With 2 bases clipped from V and 1 base from J, the junction kept 3 bases outside the gene matches. Germline CDR1 reads LNHDA; CDR2 reads SQIVND (reference sequence). This CDR3 comprises 15 residues. The CDR3 here is CASSITSGPSYEQYF. CDR3 DNA: TGTGCCAGTAGTATAACTAGCGGGCCATCCTACGAGCAGTACTTC.

The rearrangement joins TRBV28 to TRBJ2-3, with D uncertain. Looked up from germline, CDR1 is MDHEN and CDR2 is SYDVKM. The CDR3 is made up of 13 amino acids. V dropped 2 bases and J dropped 4 bases, with 7 bases sitting between them. The CDR3 DNA follows: TGTGCCAGCAGTTTAGCAGTCGCAGATACGCAGTATTTT. It codes for CASSLAVADTQYF.

The chain is built from TRBV25-1 and TRBJ2-1; D is perhaps TRBD2 (5 bases). The germline V and J ends were trimmed by 4 bases and 0 bases, with 10 bases remaining between them. Germline CDR1 reads MGHDK; CDR2 reads SYGVNS. There are 15 residues in the CDR3. CDR3 nucleotides: TGTGCCAGCAGTGGGGAGCGCCCCTCCTACAATGAGCAGTTCTTC. Its translation: CASSGERPSYNEQFF.

This chain connects TRBV28 to TRBJ2-1, with D unclear. The germline V gene has CDR1 MDHEN and CDR2 SYDVKM. Trimming stripped 6 bases from V and 5 bases from J, with 11 bases between. CDR3 length: 13 residues. The CDR3 region has the DNA TGTGCCAGCAGGATCAGCGAAAACAATGAGCAGTTCTTC. Amino acids: CASRISENNEQFF.

This chain joins TRBV10-1 and TRBJ2-1; unclear D gene. The V gene's germline CDR1 is WNHNN and CDR2 SYGVQD (reference sequence). The CDR3 spans 15 residues. V gave up 3 bases and J gave up 0 bases, with 9 bases separating them. The CDR3: CASSESTDSYNEQFF. CDR3 DNA sequence: TGCGCCAGCAGTGAAAGCACTGACTCCTACAATGAGCAGTTCTTC.

The chain links TRBV28 to TRBJ1-1; 7 bases are a match to TRBD1. Looked up from germline, CDR1 is MDHEN and CDR2 is SYDVKM. This CDR3 is 18 amino acids long. V was pared by 1 base and J by 0 bases, with 11 bases of the junction left unmatched. CDR3 sequence (DNA): TGTGCCAGCAGTTTATCGACCCCCGACAGGGCCATGAACACTGAAGCTTTCTTT. It yields the protein CASSLSTPDRAMNTEAFF.

The CDR3 DNA follows: TGTGCCAGCAGCCTACCTCAGGGGGGCCGTAACAATGAGCAGTTCTTC. Its translation is CASSLPQGGRNNEQFF. The chain carries TRBV4-2 and TRBJ2-1; a possible D gene is TRBD1 (7 bases). The length of the CDR3 is 16 residues. CDR1 is LGHNA and CDR2 is YNFKEQ in the germline V gene. The V and J ends lost 4 bases and 5 bases respectively, with 18 bases between them.

The chain joins TRBV7-2 to TRBJ2-1, with TRBD1 identical over 8 bases. CDR1 SGHTA and CDR2 FQGNSA come from the germline V gene. J gave up 7 bases and V 6 bases, and 8 bases lay outside the gene matches. The CDR3 is made up of 14 amino acids. CDR3 sequence reads: CASSVTGTGNEQFF. CDR3 sequence (DNA): TGTGCCAGCAGTGTCACCGGGACAGGTAATGAGCAGTTCTTC.

The chain joins TRBV29-1 to TRBJ2-7; a weak D match, TRBD1 (5 bases). Trimming left V 2 bases short and J 5 bases short, with 16 bases between. From germline, CDR1 is SQVTM and CDR2 ANQGSEA. The CDR3 runs to 14 residues. The CDR3 region is CSVEPIGRADEQYF. In nucleotides, the CDR3 is TGCAGCGTTGAACCCATCGGCAGGGCGGACGAGCAGTACTTC.

In DNA form, the CDR3 reads TGTGCCAGCAGTTTCGGCGGGGGGGGATCACCCCTCCACTTT. Its protein is CASSFGGGGSPLHF. The gene calls are TRBV28 and TRBJ1-6; D might be TRBD1 (5 bases). Germline V gene lookup returns CDR1 MDHEN and CDR2 SYDVKM. The CDR3 is made up of 14 amino acids. Trimming removed 3 bases from V and 10 bases from J, with 13 bases in between. The full variable domain, rest sourced from reference TRBV28 and TRBJ1-6, is DVKVTQSSRYLVKRTGEKVFLECVQDMDHENMFWYRQDPGLGLRLIYFSYDVKMKEKGDIPEGYSVSREKKERFSLILESASTNQTSMYLCASSFGGGGSPLHFGNGTRLTVT.

The chain has TRBV6-1 and TRBJ2-1, with 8 bases lining up with TRBD2. CDR1 MNHNS and CDR2 SASEGT come from the germline V gene. The junction had 4 bases not matched to a gene; V was cut back by 6 bases and J by 6 bases. CDR3 size: 13 residues. The CDR3 DNA reads as TGTGCCAGCAGCCCACGGGGGGGCAATGAGCAGTTCTTC. This gives the protein CASSPRGGNEQFF.

The J gene is TRBJ2-7, the V gene TRBV9; weak D call: TRBD2 (6 bases). This CDR3 region has 14 residues. V was clipped by 4 bases and J by 0 bases, with 11 bases between them. The germline V gene has CDR1 SGDLS and CDR2 YYNGEE. This CDR3 reads CASSIATSSYEQYF. The DNA of the CDR3 is TGTGCCAGCAGCATAGCGACTAGCTCCTACGAGCAGTACTTC.

This rearrangement joins TRBV19 to TRBJ1-2; tentative D call: TRBD1 (5 bases). Germline CDR1 and CDR2: LNHDA and SQIVND (reference sequence). The CDR3 totals 17 residues. V was pared by 3 bases and J by 0 bases, with 17 bases between. DNA for the CDR3: TGTGCCAGTAGTATTGATCGTAAGGGGAAGGCTAACTATGGCTACACCTTC. Protein sequence: CASSIDRKGKANYGYTF.

This clone was counted only a few times. The rearrangement links TRBV28 to TRBJ2-7; 12 nucleotides align to TRBD1. Germline CDR1 reads MDHEN; CDR2 reads SYDVKM. The CDR3 covers 15 residues. Trimming took 5 bases from V and 4 from J; bases not matched to a gene: 6. CDR3 coding DNA: TGTGCCAGCAGTCAGAGGGACAGGGGGCCATACGAGCAGTACTTC. This sequence encodes CASSQRDRGPYEQYF.

The chain combines TRBV5-1 with TRBJ2-1; TRBD1 aligns across 7 bases. CDR3 length equals 16 residues. Germline CDR1 reads SGHRS; CDR2 reads YFSETQ. J was trimmed by 3 bases and V by 4 bases; bases with no gene match: 10. The CDR3 DNA reads as TGCGCCAGCAGCCTGCCTGGACAGGTAGGCTACAATGAGCAGTTCTTC. It specifies CASSLPGQVGYNEQFF.

This chain links TRBV6-5 with TRBJ2-7; tentatively, D is TRBD2 (6 bases). V was trimmed by 1 base and J by 3 bases, leaving 13 bases between them. The CDR3 loop spans 15 amino acids. Germline values: CDR1 MNHEY, CDR2 SVGAGI. The CDR3 DNA reads TGTGCCAGCAGTTACTTAACGGGAGAGAACTACGAGCAGTACTTC. As protein: CASSYLTGENYEQYF.

The chain joins TRBV19 to TRBJ2-3, with D tentatively TRBD2 (7 bases). The V end was cut by 2 bases, the J end by 1 base, with 13 bases between. Germline V CDR1 and CDR2: LNHDA, SQIVND (reference sequence). This CDR3 comprises 16 residues. CDR3 protein: CASSIRGGAGTDTQYF. DNA of the CDR3: TGTGCCAGTAGTATAAGGGGGGGGGCGGGCACAGATACGCAGTATTTT.

The V call is TRBV23-1, the J call TRBJ2-1; D uncertain. TRBV23-1 is labeled an ORF, and its function is uncertain. This CDR3 contains 12 residues. Trimming cost V 2 bases and J 10 bases, with 9 bases left between them. The CDR3 coding sequence is TGCGCCAGCAGTCAAATTTTCGGGGAGCAGTTCTTC. Translating it yields CASSQIFGEQFF.

This chain joins TRBV4-1 and TRBJ1-4; the match to TRBD1 covers 9 bases. The CDR3 length is 19 residues. V shed 4 bases and J 4 bases; nucleotides not matched to a gene: 16. Germline loops: CDR1 MGHRA, CDR2 YSYEKL. The CDR3 sequence: CASSPRGAYRGRGNEKLFF. CDR3 nucleotides: TGCGCCAGCAGCCCTAGAGGAGCATACAGGGGGCGAGGTAATGAAAAACTGTTTTTT.

The rearrangement links TRBV18 to TRBJ1-2; D remains unclear. The V gene's germline CDR1 is KGHSH and CDR2 LQKENI. This CDR3 contains 11 residues. The V end was cut by 5 bases, the J end by 6 bases, with 7 bases between. CDR3 amino acids: CASSDLDGYTF. CDR3 coding DNA: TGTGCCAGCTCAGACTTAGATGGCTACACCTTC.

CDR3 DNA: TGCGCCAGCAGCCAAGATTTGGCCAGCGGACCGTGGGAGAACACCGGGGAGCTGTTTTTT. Protein product: CASSQDLASGPWENTGELFF. This chain links TRBV4-3 with TRBJ2-2; possible D gene TRBD2, 5 bases. Looked up from germline, CDR1 is LGHNA and CDR2 is YSLEER. Trimming shortened V by 0 bases and J by 1 base, and 21 bases separated the two germline ends. The CDR3 runs 20 residues.

This clone was found once. The chain has TRBV5-1 and TRBJ2-2; no clear D. This CDR3 spans 11 amino acids. V gave up 3 bases and J gave up 6 bases, with 3 bases separating them. Germline values: CDR1 SGHRS, CDR2 YFSETQ. This chain's CDR3 is CASSWPGELFF. For the CDR3, the DNA is TGCGCCAGCAGCTGGCCCGGGGAGCTGTTTTTT.